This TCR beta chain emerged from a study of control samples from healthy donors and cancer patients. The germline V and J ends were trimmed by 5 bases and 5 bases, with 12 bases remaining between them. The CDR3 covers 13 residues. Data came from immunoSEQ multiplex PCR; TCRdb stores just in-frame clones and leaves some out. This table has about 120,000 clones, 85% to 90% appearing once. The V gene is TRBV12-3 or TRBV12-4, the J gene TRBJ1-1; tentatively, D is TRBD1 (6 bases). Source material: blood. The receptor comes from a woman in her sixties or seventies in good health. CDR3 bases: TGTGCCAGCAGTCAGGGGCAGCAGACTGAAGCTTTCTTT. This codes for CASSQGQQTEAFF.